The next 28 T cell receptor beta chains were all read from a single sample in a study of blood T cells in healthy people across ages. The authors ran a second PCR of 7 to 11 cycles using a sample-barcoded 5' primer and a J-beta primer mix. TCRdb reprocessed the 5' RACE reads with MiXCR, giving one entry per CDR3 protein. Seen here are hundreds of thousands of distinct CDR3 sequences, 58% observed once, and the top ten hold about 20%. Sequences were obtained from blood. The receptors here all came from a man aged 25 to 40 in good health.

The chain employs TRBV7-2 and TRBJ2-5; TRBD2 agrees at 14 bases. The J call is in doubt because the DNA end fits TRBJ2-7 better. This CDR3 region has 15 residues. Germline V gives CDR1 SGHTA, CDR2 FQGNSA. The CDR3 spells CASSSGLAGVNEQYF. The CDR3 DNA reads TGTGCCAGCAGCTCGGGACTAGCGGGGGTCAACGAGCAGTACTTC.

The chain employs TRBV12-3 or TRBV12-4 and TRBJ2-5, with a tentative D call TRBD2 (6 bases). The CDR3 totals 17 residues. V gave up 3 bases and J gave up 2 bases, with 19 bases separating them. This CDR3 is CASSLSPGGTLQETQYF. For the CDR3, the DNA is TGTGCCAGCAGTTTGAGCCCTGGCGGGACTCTTCAAGAGACCCAGTACTTC.

V gene TRBV18 combines with J gene TRBJ2-5; perhaps TRBD2 as D (6 bases). Looked up from germline, CDR1 is KGHSH and CDR2 is LQKENI. With 1 base removed from V and 5 bases from J, the gap between germline ends came to 14 bases. This CDR3 comprises 15 residues. In nucleotides, the CDR3 is TGTGCCAGCTCACCACAGGAGCGGGTCGTCGAGACCCAGTACTTC. As protein: CASSPQERVVETQYF. Full variable domain (outside the CDR3, taken from reference TRBV18 and TRBJ2-5): NAGVMQNPRHLVRRRGQEARLRCSPMKGHSHVYWYRQLPEEGLKFMVYLQKENIIDESGMPKERFSAEFPKEGPSILRIQQVVRGDSAAYFCASSPQERVVETQYFGPGTRLLVL.

This clonotype was seen more than once but under ten times. This chain links TRBV4-2 with TRBJ2-7; TRBD1 or TRBD2 may be the D gene (6 bases each). CDR1 is LGHNA, CDR2 YNFKEQ, per germline. The CDR3 is made up of 15 amino acids. V was trimmed by 0 bases and J by 5 bases, leaving 14 bases between them. The CDR3 DNA reads TGTGCCAGCAGCCAAGATCGGACGGGGGCTAACGAGCAGTACTTC. Translating gives CASSQDRTGANEQYF.

This clonotype was detected a few times. The V gene is TRBV9, the J gene TRBJ1-2; D is unresolved. Germline V gene sequence: CDR1 SGDLS, CDR2 YYNGEE. The CDR3 covers 14 residues. Between the trimmed V and J ends, which lost 1 base and 7 bases, there was a span of 14 bases. The CDR3 DNA follows: TGTGCCAGCAGCGTAAAACAAGCCTCTACTGGCTACACCTTC. Protein sequence: CASSVKQASTGYTF.

The chain joins TRBV29-1 to TRBJ2-3, with 16 bases fitting TRBD2. V was clipped by 3 bases and J by 5 bases; unmatched bases: 5. The CDR3 covers 16 residues. The germline V gene encodes CDR1 SQVTM and CDR2 ANQGSEA. The CDR3: CSVEGTSGRAIDTQYF. In DNA, the CDR3 is TGCAGCGTTGAGGGGACTAGCGGGAGGGCCATAGATACGCAGTATTTT.

The chain has TRBV21-1 and TRBJ2-1; TRBD1 reflects the table's D call only, with no check against the DNA. TRBV21-1 is flagged as a pseudogene. The CDR3 has 16 residues. DNA of the CDR3: TGTGCCAGCAGCCTAAAAGGGGGATTGGGGGACGGGGAGCAGTTCTTC. Encoded protein: CASSLKGGLGDGEQFF.

This rearrangement joins TRBV7-9 to TRBJ2-7; D is unresolved. The germline CDR1 and CDR2 sequences are SEHNR and FQNEAQ (reference sequence). Trimming cost V 8 bases and J 4 bases, with 15 bases left between them. The CDR3 spans 13 residues. The CDR3 spells CASQGPPEYEQYF. CDR3 bases: TGTGCCAGCCAAGGCCCACCCGAATACGAGCAGTACTTC.

V and J are TRBV20-1 and TRBJ1-2; D gene ambiguous. With 2 bases removed from V and 0 bases from J, the gap between germline ends came to 7 bases. The germline gives CDR1 DFQATT, CDR2 SNEGSKA (reference sequence). The CDR3 sequence is 13 residues long. The CDR3 coding sequence is TGCAGTGCTAGAAGGCCCGCTAACTATGGCTACACCTTC. This gives the protein CSARRPANYGYTF.

The chain uses TRBV6-2 or TRBV6-3 and TRBJ2-1; TRBD2 matches 12 bases. CDR1 and CDR2 from the germline V gene are MNHEY and SVGEGT. V shed 5 bases, J shed 9 bases, and the junction held 8 bases outside the gene matches. The CDR3 covers 15 residues. CDR3 sequence (DNA): TGTGCCAGCAGTGAGACTAGCGGGGGAATAAGTGAGCAGTTCTTC. Amino acids: CASSETSGGISEQFF.

This rearrangement joins TRBV4-3 to TRBJ1-1; D unclear. Germline CDR1 and CDR2: LGHNA and YSLEER. This CDR3 contains 14 residues. V was pared by 1 base and J by 1 base, with 7 bases between. This CDR3 is CASSQGPENTEAFF. The CDR3 DNA follows: TGCGCCAGCAGCCAAGGGCCAGAGAACACTGAAGCTTTCTTT.

The sample holds one count of this clonotype. The rearrangement uses TRBV16 and TRBJ2-4; unclear D gene. Germline CDR1 reads KGHSY; CDR2 reads FQNENV. This CDR3 is 13 amino acids long. The germline V and J ends were trimmed by 4 bases and 6 bases, with 10 bases remaining between them. The CDR3: CASSPNMGNIQYF. CDR3 DNA: TGTGCCAGCAGCCCTAACATGGGAAACATTCAGTACTTC.

V usage is TRBV3-1 and J usage is TRBJ1-2; D gene unclear. This CDR3 has 12 residues. V lost 1 base and J lost 6, with 6 bases in between. CDR1 and CDR2 (germline): LGHDT, YNNKEL (reference sequence). The CDR3 sequence is CASSQAKHGYTF. The DNA for the CDR3 is TGTGCCAGCAGCCAAGCAAAGCATGGCTACACCTTC.

J is TRBJ2-7 and V is TRBV20-1, with D perhaps being TRBD1 or TRBD2 (7 bases each). There are 14 residues in the CDR3. V lost 6 bases, J lost 4 bases, and 19 bases lay in between. Per germline, CDR1 DFQATT and CDR2 SNEGSKA (reference sequence). CDR3 DNA sequence: TGCAGTGCCTCCCTCTCAGGGGGACTATACGAGCAGTACTTC. Amino acid sequence: CSASLSGGLYEQYF.

This clonotype was seen once. This rearrangement joins TRBV3-1 to TRBJ1-2, with D perhaps TRBD1 (5 bases). From germline, CDR1 is LGHDT and CDR2 YNNKEL (reference sequence). This CDR3 contains 14 residues. The ends were cut back, 1 base at V and 7 bases at J, with 13 bases in the middle. DNA of the CDR3: TGTGCCAGCAGCCAAGGAAGGGGACGCGGTGGCTACACCTTC. It yields the protein CASSQGRGRGGYTF.

The V and J genes are TRBV29-1 and TRBJ2-1, with TRBD1 matching over 7 bases. The V segment lost 1 base and the J segment 7 bases; nucleotides outside the gene matches: 1. Per the germline V gene, CDR1 is SQVTM and CDR2 is ANQGSEA. The CDR3 spans 12 residues. The CDR3 region is CSVEVTGNEQFF. CDR3 sequence (DNA): TGCAGCGTTGAAGTGACAGGGAATGAGCAGTTCTTC.

This clonotype was counted between two and nine times. The chain recombines TRBV14 with TRBJ2-1; D is ambiguous. The CDR3 consists of 13 residues. The V gene lost 1 base and the J gene lost 8 bases, with 9 bases spanning the gap. Per germline, CDR1 SGHDN and CDR2 FVKESK. As DNA, the CDR3 is TGTGCCAGCAGCCAAGTCCAAAGGGATGAGCAGTTCTTC. This codes for CASSQVQRDEQFF.

This clonotype was observed a handful of times. This chain joins TRBV7-2 and TRBJ1-2; 7 bases fit TRBD1. Germline CDR1 SGHTA, CDR2 FQGNSA. This CDR3 spans 16 amino acids. V lost 5 bases, J lost 8 bases, and 17 bases stayed unmatched. Here the CDR3 DNA reads TGTGCCAGCAGCCCCGCTGGGGACACAGGGGTGAAAGGCTACACCTTC. Its protein is CASSPAGDTGVKGYTF.

The chain combines TRBV3-1 with TRBJ2-5; a weak D match, TRBD2 (6 bases). The CDR3 contains 16 residues. V was cut by 3 bases and J by 5 bases, with 19 bases left in between. Germline V gene data show CDR1 as LGHDT and CDR2 as YNNKEL (reference sequence). The CDR3 sequence: CASSHFLAPRLETQYF. In DNA form, the CDR3 reads TGTGCCAGCAGCCACTTCCTAGCGCCCAGGTTGGAGACCCAGTACTTC.

This clonotype was observed a few times. The DNA of the CDR3 is TGTGCCACCAGCAGAGAGCGGACTTATCATGAGCAGTTCTTC. It yields the protein CATSRERTYHEQFF. The chain employs TRBV15 and TRBJ2-1, with D possibly being TRBD2 (5 bases). This CDR3 has 14 amino acids. Germline assignment: CDR1 LNHNV and CDR2 YYDKDF (reference sequence). Between the trimmed V and J ends, which lost 0 bases and 8 bases, there was a span of 11 bases.

The V gene is TRBV20-1, the J gene TRBJ1-2; D not resolved. The CDR3 contains 12 residues. Per germline, CDR1 DFQATT and CDR2 SNEGSKA (reference sequence). Trimming cost V 2 bases and J 2 bases, with 6 bases left between them. The CDR3 sequence: CSARWENYGYTF. The CDR3 nucleotides are TGCAGTGCTAGATGGGAAAACTATGGCTACACCTTC.

The CDR3 here is CASSYGDRGVYGYTF. CDR3 nucleotides: TGTGCCAGCAGTTACGGGGACAGGGGCGTCTATGGCTACACCTTC. The rearrangement joins TRBV6-2 or TRBV6-3 to TRBJ1-2; TRBD1 agrees at 10 bases. The CDR3 sequence is 15 residues long. CDR1 and CDR2 from the germline V gene are MNHEY and SVGEGT. V gave up 2 bases and J gave up 4 bases; unmatched junction bases: 4.

This clonotype was seen a single time. The rearrangement links TRBV29-1 to TRBJ2-1; D is perhaps TRBD2 (6 bases). In germline, CDR1 is SQVTM, CDR2 ANQGSEA. This CDR3 is 14 amino acids long. Trimming pared 5 bases from V and 0 bases from J, leaving 11 bases between. The CDR3 DNA follows: TGCAGCGTTACTACTAGCAGCTCCTACAATGAGCAGTTCTTC. Translated: CSVTTSSSYNEQFF.

This chain joins TRBV7-9 and TRBJ2-4, with 7 bases that match TRBD2. Germline V CDR1 and CDR2: SEHNR, FQNEAQ (reference sequence). This CDR3 comprises 17 residues. V shed 5 bases and J 0 bases; nucleotides not matched to a gene: 10. The CDR3 DNA reads as TGTGCCAGCAGCCCAGCCTCGGGGGGATTAGCCAAAAACATTCAGTACTTC. Its protein product is CASSPASGGLAKNIQYF.

J is TRBJ2-1 and V is TRBV7-2, with D perhaps TRBD1 (6 bases). The CDR3 covers 15 residues. V gave up 3 bases and J gave up 1 base, with 10 bases separating them. CDR1 SGHTA and CDR2 FQGNSA come from the germline V gene. The CDR3 sequence: CASSFARGSYNEQFF. CDR3 in DNA: TGTGCCAGCAGCTTTGCCAGGGGTTCCTACAATGAGCAGTTCTTC.

The chain is built from TRBV7-9 and TRBJ1-2; possible D gene TRBD1, 6 bases. CDR1 SEHNR and CDR2 FQNEAQ come from the germline V gene (reference sequence). This CDR3 spans 10 amino acids. DNA of the CDR3: TGTGCATGGGGGGCCTATGGCTACACCTTC. Amino acid sequence: CAWGAYGYTF.

V is TRBV12-3 or TRBV12-4 and J is TRBJ1-4; 7 bases agree with TRBD1. V lost 6 bases and J lost 3; bases outside the gene matches: 10. CDR3 length: 16 amino acids. The CDR3 here is CASRRGQVGANEKLFF. The CDR3 DNA reads TGTGCCAGCAGACGCGGACAGGTCGGAGCTAATGAAAAACTGTTTTTT.

In its sample, this clonotype was seen a few times. The J gene is TRBJ2-1, the V gene TRBV5-1; D is unresolved. The CDR3 sequence is 15 residues long. Germline-derived CDR1 and CDR2 are SGHRS and YFSETQ. V lost 4 bases and J lost 4, with 15 bases in between. CDR3 coding DNA: TGCGCCAGCAGCCCAAATCCTGGATCTTACAATGAGCAGTTCTTC. Translated: CASSPNPGSYNEQFF.